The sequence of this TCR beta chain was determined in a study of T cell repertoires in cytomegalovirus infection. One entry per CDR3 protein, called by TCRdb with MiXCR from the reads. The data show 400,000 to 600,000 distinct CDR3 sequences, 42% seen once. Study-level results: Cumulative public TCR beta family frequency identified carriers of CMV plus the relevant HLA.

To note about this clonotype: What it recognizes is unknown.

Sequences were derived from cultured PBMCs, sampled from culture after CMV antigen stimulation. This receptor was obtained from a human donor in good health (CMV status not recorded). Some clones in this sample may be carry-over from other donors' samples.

CDR3 sequence: CASSYSASGLYEQYF. CDR3 nucleotide sequence: TGTGCCAGCAGTTACTCTGCTAGCGGGTTGTACGAGCAGTACTTC. The chain combines TRBV6-2 or TRBV6-3 with TRBJ2-7; TRBD2 matches at 8 bases. The CDR3 covers 15 residues. V was clipped by 0 bases and J by 4 bases; unmatched bases: 5. The germline V gene has CDR1 MNHEY and CDR2 SVGEGT.